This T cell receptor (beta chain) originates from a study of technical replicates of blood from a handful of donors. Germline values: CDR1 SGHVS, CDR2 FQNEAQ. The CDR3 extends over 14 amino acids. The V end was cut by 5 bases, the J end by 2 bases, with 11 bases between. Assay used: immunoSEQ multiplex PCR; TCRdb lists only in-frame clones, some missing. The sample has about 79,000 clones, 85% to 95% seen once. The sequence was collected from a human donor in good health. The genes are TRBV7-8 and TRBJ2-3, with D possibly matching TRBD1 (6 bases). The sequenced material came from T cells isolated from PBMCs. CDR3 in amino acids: CASSRTAPTDTQYF. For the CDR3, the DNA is TGTGCCAGCAGCCGGACAGCCCCCACAGATACGCAGTATTTT. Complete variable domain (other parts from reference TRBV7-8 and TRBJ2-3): GAGVSQSPRYKVAKRGQDVALRCDPISGHVSLFWYQQALGQGPEFLTYFQNEAQLDKSGLPSDRFFAERPEGSVSTLKIQRTQQEDSAVYLCASSRTAPTDTQYFGPGTRLTVL.